The TCR beta chain under discussion was sequenced for a study of T cell repertoires in cytomegalovirus infection. The wider study: Recently described HLA-C-restricted plus well-studied HLA-B-restricted CMV epitopes were used. Indications of both CMV infection and matching HLA type were provided by public TCR beta signatures. General study results and limits: Accumulated public TCR beta family frequency recognized individuals carrying CMV together with the relevant HLA. The ex vivo response was dominated by HLA-C-restricted CMV-specific TCR beta clonotypes.

This clonotype was recorded many times. Its antigen is still unknown. Germline V gene lookup returns CDR1 SGHVS and CDR2 FNYEAQ. J was trimmed by 5 bases and V by 7 bases; bases with no gene match: 8. CDR3 length equals 15 residues. TCRdb itself ran the reads through MiXCR, one entry per CDR3 protein. Of 750,000 to 950,000 distinct CDR3 sequences in the sample, almost 30% were seen once. The TCR originated in a human donor in good health (CMV status not recorded). Some clones in this sample may be carry-over from other donors' samples. The gene calls are TRBV7-6 and TRBJ2-3; 11 positions agree with TRBD1. The sample in question was cultured CD8+ T cells from PBMCs, obtained from culture after CMV antigen stimulation. The CDR3 DNA sequence: TGTGCCAGCACCGAGGGACAGGGGGTTTTAGATACGCAGTATTTT. Amino acids: CASTEGQGVLDTQYF.